Following are 22 T cell receptor beta chains from one sample sequenced in a study of human T cells and chemical hapten exposure. Via MiXCR, TCRdb re-called the RACE reads, giving one row per CDR3 protein. Among about 190,000 distinct CDR3 sequences, approximately 24% were seen once, and the ten largest hold 2% to 2.5%. The sample's time point: patch test 3, about 24 weeks after DPC sensitization. As to treatment: therapeutic diphenylcyclopropenone sensitization with weekly scalp DPC. Sequenced material: whole blood, taken in connection with sensitization to the hapten diphenylcyclopropenone (DPC). The receptors shown here come from a woman in her thirties or forties with alopecia areata. Some clones in this sample may be carry-over from other donors' samples.

V gene TRBV7-9 combines with J gene TRBJ2-3; 11 nucleotides line up with TRBD2. Losses at the gene ends were 5 bases for V and 0 bases for J; bases not matched to a gene: 4. Germline V gives CDR1 SEHNR, CDR2 FQNEAQ (reference sequence). This CDR3 spans 16 amino acids. The CDR3 reads CASSVGLAASTDTQYF. CDR3 DNA sequence: TGTGCCAGCAGCGTGGGACTAGCGGCTAGCACAGATACGCAGTATTTT.

Only a few counts were recorded for this clonotype. J is TRBJ1-5 and V is TRBV4-2; D is undetermined. The germline V gene encodes CDR1 LGHNA and CDR2 YNFKEQ. This CDR3 has 15 residues. Trimming took off 0 bases at V and 5 bases at J, with 11 bases between the two ends. In DNA, the CDR3 is TGTGCCAGCAGCCAAGATGGGAAAAGCCATCAGCCCCAGCATTTT. Protein sequence: CASSQDGKSHQPQHF.

The gene calls are TRBV7-9 and TRBJ2-3; no clear D. Trimming removed 3 bases from V and 5 bases from J, with 6 bases in between. The CDR3 is made up of 12 amino acids. The germline V gene encodes CDR1 SEHNR and CDR2 FQNEAQ (reference sequence). The CDR3 here is CASSFSEDTQYF. CDR3 DNA sequence: TGTGCCAGCAGCTTTTCGGAAGATACGCAGTATTTT.

This clonotype was seen ten or more times. The genes are TRBV21-1 and TRBJ2-1; TRBD1, the D gene given by the table, was not confirmed from the DNA. TRBV21-1 is recorded as a pseudogene. The CDR3 has 14 residues. This CDR3 reads CASSNGTEVNEQFF. The CDR3 coding sequence is TGTGCCAGCAGCAATGGGACCGAAGTCAATGAGCAGTTCTTC.

V and J are TRBV12-3 or TRBV12-4 and TRBJ2-7; no firm D call. The CDR3 totals 16 residues. Trimming cost V 4 bases and J 2 bases, with 18 bases left between them. The DNA of the CDR3 is TGTGCCAGCAGTTCTACAAGACACAGCCCTACCTACGAGCAGTACTTC. Translation gives CASSSTRHSPTYEQYF.

The genes are TRBV6-2 or TRBV6-3 and TRBJ2-2, with unresolved D. Per the germline V gene, CDR1 is MNHEY and CDR2 is SVGEGT. The CDR3 length is 13 residues. V dropped 6 bases and J dropped 4 bases, with 9 bases sitting between them. CDR3 sequence (DNA): TGTGCCAGCAGGCCGCCGGTCACCGGGGAGCTGTTTTTT. It translates to CASRPPVTGELFF.

This clonotype was detected a few times. The gene calls are TRBV12-3 or TRBV12-4 and TRBJ1-6; D gene ambiguous. The CDR3 contains 13 residues. The V end was cut by 7 bases, the J end by 10 bases, with 14 bases between. CDR3 protein: CASTLNTGSPLHF. CDR3 DNA: TGTGCCAGCACCCTAAACACGGGGTCACCCCTCCACTTT.

This clonotype was seen just once. The chain links TRBV10-3 to TRBJ1-3; TRBD1 might be the D (6 bases). This CDR3 spans 15 amino acids. The ends were cut back, 6 bases at V and 0 bases at J, with 12 bases in the middle. Germline CDR1 and CDR2: ENHRY and SYGVKD. CDR3 amino acids: CAISRGSLSGNTIYF. CDR3 bases: TGTGCCATCAGCAGGGGCAGCCTCTCTGGAAACACCATATATTTT.

This clonotype was seen ten or more times. The chain is built from TRBV28 and TRBJ2-7; perhaps TRBD1 as D (6 bases). CDR3 length equals 12 residues. Germline loops: CDR1 MDHEN, CDR2 SYDVKM. V gave up 5 bases and J gave up 4 bases, with 9 bases separating them. The CDR3 nucleotides are TGTGCCAGCAGTCCCAGGGGTTACGAGCAGTACTTC. It specifies CASSPRGYEQYF.

This clonotype was counted a few times. The chain has TRBV25-1 and TRBJ1-2; D unclear. This CDR3 comprises 14 residues. V was clipped by 2 bases and J by 3 bases, with 10 bases between them. Germline lookup yields CDR1 MGHDK and CDR2 SYGVNS. CDR3 sequence (DNA): TGTGCCAGCAGTGAAGACGGGAGGGACTATGGCTACACCTTC. Residues: CASSEDGRDYGYTF.

This chain uses TRBV7-9 with TRBJ2-1; 7 bases match TRBD2. Germline V gene data show CDR1 as SEHNR and CDR2 as FQNEAQ (reference sequence). The junction had 7 bases not matched to a gene; V was cut back by 0 bases and J by 2 bases. The CDR3 covers 17 residues. CDR3 sequence reads: CASSLANIAGTYNEQFF. The CDR3 coding sequence is TGTGCCAGCAGCTTAGCGAACATAGCGGGCACCTACAATGAGCAGTTCTTC.

This sequence joins TRBV5-5 and TRBJ2-1; 7 nucleotides agree with TRBD2. Trimming at V came to 3 bases and at J to 2 bases, leaving 8 bases not matched to a gene. The CDR3 sequence is 16 residues long. Germline V gene sequence: CDR1 SGHKS, CDR2 YYEKEE (reference sequence). CDR3 amino acids: CASSSRTLAAYNEQFF. The CDR3 DNA follows: TGTGCCAGCAGCTCAAGGACCCTAGCGGCCTACAATGAGCAGTTCTTC.

Many counts were recorded for this clonotype. The CDR3 sequence is CATSGQGTGANVLTF. Written as DNA, the CDR3 is TGTGCCACCAGCGGACAGGGGACCGGGGCCAACGTCCTGACTTTC. The rearrangement links TRBV15 to TRBJ2-6; 9 nucleotides agree with TRBD1. V lost 5 bases, J lost 4 bases, and 3 bases stayed unmatched. The CDR3 has 15 residues. Germline V gene lookup returns CDR1 LNHNV and CDR2 YYDKDF (reference sequence).

V is TRBV9 and J is TRBJ2-5; D remains ambiguous. Germline CDR1 and CDR2: SGDLS and YYNGEE. Deletions cut 0 bases from V and 6 bases from J, with 3 bases between. The CDR3 length is 11 residues. CDR3 sequence (DNA): TGTGCCAGCAGCGTAGGGAAGACCCAGTACTTC. Protein sequence: CASSVGKTQYF.

The chain employs TRBV20-1 and TRBJ2-7; 11 positions match TRBD1. Germline CDR1 and CDR2: DFQATT and SNEGSKA (reference sequence). The CDR3 covers 16 residues. In DNA form, the CDR3 reads TGCAGCATGAGACGACAGGGACAGGGGGACCCCTACGAGCAGTACTTC. Translation gives CSMRRQGQGDPYEQYF.

This clonotype was detected ten times or more. V is TRBV29-1 and J is TRBJ2-1, with D unresolved. This CDR3 has 13 residues. V dropped 5 bases and J dropped 0 bases, with 8 bases sitting between them. Germline V gene sequence: CDR1 SQVTM, CDR2 ANQGSEA. CDR3 bases: TGCAGCGTTAGAGAAAGCTCCTACAATGAGCAGTTCTTC. It encodes CSVRESSYNEQFF.

The V and J genes are TRBV20-1 and TRBJ1-5; 11 bases align to TRBD1. The CDR3 runs 14 residues. V gave up 3 bases and J gave up 8 bases; unmatched junction bases: 6. The germline gives CDR1 DFQATT, CDR2 SNEGSKA (reference sequence). The CDR3 here is CSASGTGGLKPQHF. DNA of the CDR3: TGCAGTGCTAGCGGGACAGGGGGTTTGAAGCCCCAGCATTTT.

This clonotype has ten or more counts. The chain couples TRBV7-2 to TRBJ2-7, with D perhaps TRBD1 or TRBD2 (5 bases each). CDR3 size: 14 residues. V was cut by 7 bases and J by 7 bases, with 20 bases left in between. Germline CDR1 is SGHTA and CDR2 is FQGNSA. CDR3 in DNA: TGTGCCAGCACTCCCAGGTGGGGGATGGGGGAGCAGTACTTC. It specifies CASTPRWGMGEQYF.

The rearrangement uses TRBV5-1 and TRBJ2-1; 8 nucleotides align to TRBD2. With 0 bases clipped from V and 7 bases from J, the junction kept 6 bases outside the gene matches. The CDR3 totals 15 residues. Germline V gene sequence: CDR1 SGHRS, CDR2 YFSETQ. The CDR3 spells CASSLAVAGQNEQFF. The CDR3 nucleotides read TGCGCCAGCAGCTTGGCGGTAGCGGGGCAGAATGAGCAGTTCTTC.

At least ten counts were recorded for this clonotype. This chain joins TRBV29-1 and TRBJ2-3; D call uncertain. Germline CDR1 SQVTM, CDR2 ANQGSEA. Trimming removed 3 bases from V and 1 base from J, with 11 bases in between. There are 14 residues in the CDR3. The CDR3 sequence is CSVDRPQGTDTQYF. CDR3 sequence (DNA): TGCAGCGTTGACCGACCCCAGGGCACAGATACGCAGTATTTT.

In this sample, this clonotype turned up a few times. The rearrangement links TRBV24-1 to TRBJ2-1, with unresolved D. Germline V gene lookup returns CDR1 KGHDR and CDR2 SFDVKD. Trimming stripped 5 bases from V and 8 bases from J, with 15 bases between. The CDR3 extends over 14 amino acids. CDR3 sequence: CATSAPGLGDEQFF. Here the CDR3 DNA reads TGTGCCACCAGTGCCCCCGGCCTGGGCGATGAGCAGTTCTTC.

V is TRBV20-1 and J is TRBJ1-1; unclear D gene. The CDR3 loop spans 11 amino acids. The V end was cut by 0 bases, the J end by 3 bases, with 2 bases between. Per the germline V gene, CDR1 is DFQATT and CDR2 is SNEGSKA (reference sequence). The CDR3: CSAREDTEAFF. In nucleotides, the CDR3 is TGCAGTGCTAGAGAGGACACTGAAGCTTTCTTT.